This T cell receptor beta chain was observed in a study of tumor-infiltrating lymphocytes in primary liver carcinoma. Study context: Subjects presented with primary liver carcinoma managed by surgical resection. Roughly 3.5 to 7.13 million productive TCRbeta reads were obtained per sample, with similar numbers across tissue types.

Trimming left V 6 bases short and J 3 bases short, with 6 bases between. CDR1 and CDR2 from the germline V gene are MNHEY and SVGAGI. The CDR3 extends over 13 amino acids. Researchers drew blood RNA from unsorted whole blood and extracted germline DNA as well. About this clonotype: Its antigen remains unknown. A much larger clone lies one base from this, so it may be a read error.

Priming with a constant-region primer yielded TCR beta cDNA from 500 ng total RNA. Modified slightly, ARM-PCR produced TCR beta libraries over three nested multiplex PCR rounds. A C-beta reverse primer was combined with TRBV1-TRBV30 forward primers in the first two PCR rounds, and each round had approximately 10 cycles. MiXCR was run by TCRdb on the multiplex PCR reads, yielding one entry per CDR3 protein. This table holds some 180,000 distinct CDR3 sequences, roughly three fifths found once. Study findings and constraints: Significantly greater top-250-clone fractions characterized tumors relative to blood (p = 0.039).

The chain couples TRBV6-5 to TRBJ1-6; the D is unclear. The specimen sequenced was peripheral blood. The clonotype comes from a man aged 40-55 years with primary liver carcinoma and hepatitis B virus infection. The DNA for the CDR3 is TGTGCCAGCAGAAACGACTATAATTCACCCCTCCACTTT. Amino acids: CASRNDYNSPLHF.